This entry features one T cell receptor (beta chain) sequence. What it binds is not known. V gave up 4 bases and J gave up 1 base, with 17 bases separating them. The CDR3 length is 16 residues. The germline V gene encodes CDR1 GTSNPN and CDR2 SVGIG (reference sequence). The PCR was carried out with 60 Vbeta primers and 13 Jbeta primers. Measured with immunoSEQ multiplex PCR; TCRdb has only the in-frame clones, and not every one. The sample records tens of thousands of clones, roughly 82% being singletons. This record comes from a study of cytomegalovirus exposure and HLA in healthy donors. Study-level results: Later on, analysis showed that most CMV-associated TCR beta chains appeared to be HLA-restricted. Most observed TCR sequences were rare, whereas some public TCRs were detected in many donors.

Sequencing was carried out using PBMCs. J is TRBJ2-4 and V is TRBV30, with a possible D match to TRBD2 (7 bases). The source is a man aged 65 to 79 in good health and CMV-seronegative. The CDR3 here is CAWNEGGIVAKNIQYF. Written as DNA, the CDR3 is TGTGCCTGGAACGAGGGGGGGATAGTGGCCAAAAACATTCAGTACTTC. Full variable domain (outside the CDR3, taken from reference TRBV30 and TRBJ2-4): SQTIHQWPATLVQPVGSPLSLECTVEGTSNPNLYWYRQAAGRGLQLLFYSVGIGQISSEVPQNLSASRPQDRQFILSSKKLLLSDSGFYLCAWNEGGIVAKNIQYFGAGTRLSVL.